These 27 T cell receptor beta chains came from one sample sequenced in a study of blood T cell repertoires in COVID-19. The protocol was immunoSEQ multiplex PCR, while the TCRdb copy is restricted to in-frame clones and leaves out a portion. The sample records approximately 160,000 clones, approximately 90% being singletons. Sequencing used peripheral blood. These receptors came from a man aged 45-60 years with acute or convalescent COVID-19.

The rearrangement joins TRBV7-8 to TRBJ1-1, with 7 bases lining up with TRBD1. Germline V gene lookup returns CDR1 SGHVS and CDR2 FQNEAQ. V trimming: 7 bases; J trimming: 4 bases; junction bases outside the gene matches: 9. The CDR3 spans 14 residues. The DNA for the CDR3 is TGTGCCAGCAACTCCAGGGGGATGAGCACTGAAGCTTTCTTT. Translating gives CASNSRGMSTEAFF.

This clone is medium-sized (0.01 to 0.1%) in the sample. This rearrangement joins TRBV7-6 to TRBJ2-5; 9 bases are shared with TRBD1. Per the germline V gene, CDR1 is SGHVS and CDR2 is FNYEAQ. J gave up 7 bases and V 4 bases, and 13 bases lay outside the gene matches. The CDR3 loop spans 16 amino acids. DNA for the CDR3: TGTGCCAGCAGCTCCCCCGGGACAGGGTTATTAGTGACCCAGTACTTC. Translating it yields CASSSPGTGLLVTQYF.

This sequence joins TRBV5-1 and TRBJ2-5, with D tentatively TRBD1 (6 bases). Germline V gene sequence: CDR1 SGHRS, CDR2 YFSETQ. The germline V and J ends were trimmed by 4 bases and 5 bases, with 15 bases remaining between them. The CDR3 covers 14 residues. This chain's CDR3 is CASSTTGLWETQYF. The CDR3 coding sequence is TGCGCCAGCAGCACAACAGGGCTTTGGGAGACCCAGTACTTC.

The chain employs TRBV30 and TRBJ1-6, with 7 nucleotides matching TRBD1. The V gene end was trimmed by 4 bases and the J gene end by 5 bases; junction bases not matched to a gene: 2. The CDR3 extends over 13 amino acids. CDR1 GTSNPN and CDR2 SVGIG come from the germline V gene (reference sequence). The CDR3 DNA is TGTGCCTGGACCGGGACAGATAATTCACCCCTCCACTTT. This translates into CAWTGTDNSPLHF.

This sequence joins TRBV15 and TRBJ1-1, with D hard to call. V was trimmed by 0 bases and J by 0 bases, leaving 5 bases between them. Germline V CDR1 and CDR2: LNHNV, YYDKDF (reference sequence). The length of the CDR3 is 14 residues. The DNA for the CDR3 is TGTGCCACCAGCAGAGATTTAGTGAACACTGAAGCTTTCTTT. Translated: CATSRDLVNTEAFF.

The chain recombines TRBV12-3 or TRBV12-4 with TRBJ1-5; D is undetermined. The CDR3 runs 13 residues. Deletions cut 2 bases from V and 6 bases from J, with 8 bases between. CDR3 nucleotides: TGTGCCAGCAGTTTAAGGAGGGCTCAGCCCCAGCATTTT. Protein sequence: CASSLRRAQPQHF.

The rearrangement links TRBV19 to TRBJ2-2; 8 nucleotides line up with TRBD1. Trimming removed 4 bases from V and 6 bases from J; junction bases left unmatched: 10. This CDR3 has 16 amino acids. Per germline, CDR1 LNHDA and CDR2 SQIVND (reference sequence). The CDR3 sequence: CASSKGQGGLPGELFF. The CDR3 nucleotides read TGTGCCAGTAGTAAAGGACAGGGTGGTTTGCCCGGGGAGCTGTTTTTT.

V is TRBV6-5 and J is TRBJ1-4; 8 bases match TRBD1. The V and J ends lost 5 bases and 6 bases, in that order; junction bases with no gene match: 8. Germline CDR1 is MNHEY and CDR2 is SVGAGI. The length of the CDR3 is 15 residues. The CDR3 sequence: CASSRQGPGYEKLFF. CDR3 bases: TGTGCCAGCAGTCGACAGGGGCCGGGTTATGAAAAACTGTTTTTT.

V is TRBV5-6 and J is TRBJ1-2; no clear D gene. The CDR3 spans 13 residues. Germline assignment: CDR1 SGHDT and CDR2 YYEEEE. Trimming cost V 7 bases and J 6 bases, with 16 bases left between them. CDR3 nucleotide sequence: TGTGCCAGCGGACGGGGTGGGGTGGATGGCTACACCTTC. The encoded protein is CASGRGGVDGYTF.

The V and J genes are TRBV5-1 and TRBJ2-5; 7 bases line up with TRBD2. V was pared by 3 bases and J by 2 bases, with 10 bases of the junction left unmatched. The CDR3 totals 16 residues. Germline CDR1 and CDR2: SGHRS and YFSETQ. CDR3 residues: CASSSWGERDQETQYF. In DNA form, the CDR3 reads TGCGCCAGCAGCTCCTGGGGGGAGCGGGATCAAGAGACCCAGTACTTC.

V is TRBV2 and J is TRBJ1-5; tentatively, D is TRBD1 (5 bases). Trimming cost V 5 bases and J 3 bases, with 14 bases left between them. The CDR3 has 15 residues. Germline CDR1 reads SNHLY; CDR2 reads FYNNEI. The DNA for the CDR3 is TGTGCCAGCAGTCGGCACGGGGGGGACAATCAGCCCCAGCATTTT. This gives the protein CASSRHGGDNQPQHF.

The chain recombines TRBV10-2 with TRBJ1-6; D is unclear. Deletions cut 7 bases from V and 7 bases from J, with 14 bases between. The CDR3 extends over 14 amino acids. Germline values: CDR1 WSHSY, CDR2 SAAADI. CDR3 bases: TGCGCCAGCACTAAGGACGGGATAAATTCACCCCTCCACTTT. It codes for CASTKDGINSPLHF.

A note on this clone: This sample also contains other DNA sequences that code for the same CDR3. The chain employs TRBV30 and TRBJ2-2, with D uncertain. The CDR3 spans 13 residues. Germline V CDR1 and CDR2: GTSNPN, SVGIG (reference sequence). V was cut by 3 bases and J by 4 bases, with 9 bases left in between. CDR3 nucleotide sequence: TGTGCCTGGAGGGAAACGGGCACCGGGGAGCTGTTTTTT. This codes for CAWRETGTGELFF.

This CDR3 reads CASSSTGESGELFF. CDR3 DNA: TGTGCCAGCAGTTCCACAGGGGAATCCGGGGAGCTGTTTTTT. The chain employs TRBV2 and TRBJ2-2; 7 bases are a match to TRBD1. In germline, CDR1 is SNHLY, CDR2 FYNNEI. The length of the CDR3 is 14 residues. Trimming at V came to 5 bases and at J to 6 bases, leaving 6 bases not matched to a gene.

V is TRBV11-2 and J is TRBJ1-1; no clear D. The CDR3 runs to 12 residues. V was trimmed by 5 bases and J by 4 bases, leaving 8 bases between them. CDR1 SGHAT and CDR2 FQNNGV come from the germline V gene. Here the CDR3 reads CASSARGTEAFF. CDR3 nucleotide sequence: TGTGCCAGCAGCGCCCGGGGCACTGAAGCTTTCTTT.

This sequence joins TRBV27 and TRBJ2-3; no firm D call. CDR1 MNHEY and CDR2 SMNVEV come from the germline V gene (reference sequence). V was clipped by 3 bases and J by 1 base, with 11 bases between them. The length of the CDR3 is 15 residues. This CDR3 reads CASSFEADRTDTQYF. CDR3 bases: TGTGCCAGCAGTTTTGAGGCCGACCGCACAGATACGCAGTATTTT.

This rearrangement joins TRBV27 to TRBJ2-1; TRBD1 matches 7 bases. Unmatched junction bases numbered 7, after V lost 5 bases and J lost 0 bases. The CDR3 has 16 amino acids. CDR1 and CDR2 (germline): MNHEY, SMNVEV (reference sequence). The CDR3 protein is CASSPQGQVSYNEQFF. For the CDR3, the DNA is TGTGCCAGCAGTCCCCAAGGACAGGTCTCCTACAATGAGCAGTTCTTC.

The rearrangement links TRBV28 to TRBJ1-4; a possible D gene is TRBD1 (5 bases). Trimming pared 5 bases from V and 2 bases from J, leaving 12 bases between. The CDR3 consists of 15 residues. Per the germline V gene, CDR1 is MDHEN and CDR2 is SYDVKM. In DNA form, the CDR3 reads TGTGCCAGCAGTATCTCCGGGACTACTAATGAAAAACTGTTTTTT. This encodes CASSISGTTNEKLFF.

The chain recombines TRBV7-9 with TRBJ2-7; 8 bases agree with TRBD1. V lost 0 bases, J lost 3 bases, and 7 bases stayed unmatched. Looked up from germline, CDR1 is SEHNR and CDR2 is FQNEAQ (reference sequence). The CDR3 runs 16 residues. The CDR3 DNA reads as TGTGCCAGCAGCTTAGCCGGGACAGGTAATGACTACGAGCAGTACTTC. Translation: CASSLAGTGNDYEQYF.

The chain links TRBV25-1 to TRBJ1-2; D is ambiguous. CDR1 MGHDK and CDR2 SYGVNS come from the germline V gene. Trimming shortened V by 3 bases and J by 4 bases, and 12 bases separated the two germline ends. The CDR3 is 14 amino acids. The CDR3 reads CASSDAQALYGYTF. The CDR3 DNA is TGTGCCAGCAGTGACGCGCAGGCCCTCTATGGCTACACCTTC.

The chain couples TRBV6-5 to TRBJ2-1; 10 bases are a match to TRBD2. The CDR3 length is 15 residues. Germline V gene lookup returns CDR1 MNHEY and CDR2 SVGAGI. Trimming removed 8 bases from V and 8 bases from J; junction bases left unmatched: 12. CDR3 coding DNA: TGTGCCAGCGGGGGTAGGCTAGCGGGAGAGTATGAGCAGTTCTTC. Protein sequence: CASGGRLAGEYEQFF.

The chain employs TRBV18 and TRBJ2-3, with no clear D. Between the trimmed V and J ends, which lost 3 bases and 1 base, there was a span of 11 bases. The CDR3 is 15 amino acids. CDR1 is KGHSH and CDR2 is LQKENI in the germline V gene. The CDR3 DNA reads TGTGCCAGCTCACCCATGTCTACCCGCACAGATACGCAGTATTTT. This codes for CASSPMSTRTDTQYF.

This CDR3 is CASKIDGTENSPLHF. The CDR3 DNA is TGTGCCAGCAAAATCGACGGGACAGAAAATTCACCCCTCCACTTT. The chain carries TRBV2 and TRBJ1-6; TRBD1 aligns across 7 bases. J lost 7 bases, V lost 7 bases, and 10 bases had no gene match. CDR3 size: 15 residues. Per the germline V gene, CDR1 is SNHLY and CDR2 is FYNNEI.

The rearrangement joins TRBV6-5 to TRBJ1-1; 8 nucleotides align to TRBD1. The V gene's germline CDR1 is MNHEY and CDR2 SVGAGI. The CDR3 is 14 residues long. The V gene end was trimmed by 8 bases and the J gene end by 7 bases; junction bases not matched to a gene: 12. Here the CDR3 DNA reads TGTGCCAGCTCGACAGGACAGGGTCGTAATGAAGCTTTCTTT. This sequence encodes CASSTGQGRNEAFF.

The chain combines TRBV6-5 with TRBJ2-7, with 7 nucleotides matching TRBD1. This CDR3 is built from 14 residues. Germline-derived CDR1 and CDR2 are MNHEY and SVGAGI. Trimming cost V 6 bases and J 2 bases; bases outside gene matches: 7. CDR3 bases: TGTGCCAGCAGGAGGGACAGCTTGACCTACGAGCAGTACTTC. Protein: CASRRDSLTYEQYF.

The gene calls are TRBV27 and TRBJ2-3; D might be TRBD2 (5 bases). Trimming took off 1 base at V and 1 base at J, with 9 bases between the two ends. Germline V gene data show CDR1 as MNHEY and CDR2 as SMNVEV (reference sequence). The length of the CDR3 is 15 residues. The CDR3 protein is CASSLWTPRTDTQYF. CDR3 coding DNA: TGTGCCAGCAGTTTATGGACTCCCCGCACAGATACGCAGTATTTT.

The chain employs TRBV7-3 and TRBJ1-1, with a weak D call TRBD1 (6 bases). CDR3 size: 15 residues. Trimming took off 2 bases at V and 3 bases at J, with 13 bases between the two ends. Germline CDR1 and CDR2: SGHTA and FQGTGA. CDR3 region: CASSLRGASYTEAFF. In DNA, the CDR3 is TGTGCCAGCAGCTTACGGGGGGCTAGTTACACTGAAGCTTTCTTT.